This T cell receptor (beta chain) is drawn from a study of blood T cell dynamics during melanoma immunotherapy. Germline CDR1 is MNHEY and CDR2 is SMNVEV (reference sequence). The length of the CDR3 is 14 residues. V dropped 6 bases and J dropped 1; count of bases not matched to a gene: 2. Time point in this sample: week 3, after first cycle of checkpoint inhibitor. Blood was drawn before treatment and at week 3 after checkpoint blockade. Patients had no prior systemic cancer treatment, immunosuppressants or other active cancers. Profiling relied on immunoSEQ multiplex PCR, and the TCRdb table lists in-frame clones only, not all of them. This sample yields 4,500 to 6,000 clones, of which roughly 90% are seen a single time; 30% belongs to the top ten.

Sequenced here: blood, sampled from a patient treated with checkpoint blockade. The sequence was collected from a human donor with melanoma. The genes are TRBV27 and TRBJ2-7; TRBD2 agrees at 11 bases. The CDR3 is CASRPSGRSYEQYF. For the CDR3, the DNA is TGTGCCAGCAGGCCTAGCGGGAGGTCCTACGAGCAGTACTTC.